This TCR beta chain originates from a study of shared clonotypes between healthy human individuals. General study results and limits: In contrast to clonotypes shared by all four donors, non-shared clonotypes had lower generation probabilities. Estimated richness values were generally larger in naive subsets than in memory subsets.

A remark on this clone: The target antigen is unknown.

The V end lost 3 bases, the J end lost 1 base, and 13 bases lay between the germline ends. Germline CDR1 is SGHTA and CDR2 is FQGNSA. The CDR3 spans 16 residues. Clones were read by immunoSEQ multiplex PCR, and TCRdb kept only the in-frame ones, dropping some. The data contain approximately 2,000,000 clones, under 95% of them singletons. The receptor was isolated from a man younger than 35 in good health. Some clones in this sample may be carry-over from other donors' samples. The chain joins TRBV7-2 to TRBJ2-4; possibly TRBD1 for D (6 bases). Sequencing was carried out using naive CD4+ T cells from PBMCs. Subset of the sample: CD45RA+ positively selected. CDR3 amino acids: CASSFGSQGAKNIQYF. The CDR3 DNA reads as TGTGCCAGCAGCTTCGGATCCCAGGGGGCCAAAAACATTCAGTACTTC.